A selection of T cell receptor beta chains follows, all from one sample in a study of CD8 T cells in Susac syndrome. MiXCR, run by TCRdb on the immunoSEQ multiplex PCR reads, gives a single entry per CDR3 protein. The sample lists 67,000 or so distinct CDR3 sequences; 90% to 95% were seen once. Sequencing was performed on CD4+ T cells from PBMCs. All receptors come from a human donor with Susac syndrome. The CDR3 runs from the conserved cysteine through the conserved F or W. The D gene is left open where the match is weak. Clone size is stated in some rows and not others, as once, few, many or a class when expanded.

TRBV30	19	TRBD1	.	TRBJ1-4	CAWSGFRTGVVRTNEKLFF	TGTGCCTGGAGTGGATTTCGGACAGGGGTTGTCAGAACTAATGAAAAACTGTTTTTT
TRBV12-3/TRBV12-4	13	TRBD2	.	TRBJ2-3	CASRAGTSATQYF	TGTGCCAGCAGGGCCGGGACTAGCGCTACGCAGTATTTT
TRBV7-2	13	.	.	TRBJ2-2	CASSLRDTGELFF	TGTGCCAGCAGCTTAAGGGACACCGGGGAGCTGTTTTTT
TRBV5-8	15	.	.	TRBJ1-5	CASSLAVTGNQPQHF	TGTGCCAGCAGCTTGGCTGTGACGGGCAATCAGCCCCAGCATTTT
TRBV4-2	15	.	.	TRBJ2-7	CASSQGVAISYEQYF	TGTGCCAGCAGCCAAGGGGTTGCGATCTCCTACGAGCAGTACTTC
TRBV6-5	14	TRBD1	.	TRBJ1-1	CASNKQGMNTEAFF	TGTGCCAGCAATAAACAGGGGATGAACACTGAAGCTTTCTTT
TRBV28	17	.	.	TRBJ2-1	CASSAPGGPRSYNEQFF	TGTGCCAGCAGTGCGCCTGGTGGGCCTCGCTCCTACAATGAGCAGTTCTTC
TRBV7-3	13	.	.	TRBJ2-2	CASSLIGTGELFF	TGTGCCAGCAGCTTGATCGGCACCGGGGAGCTGTTTTTT
TRBV12-3/TRBV12-4	16	.	.	TRBJ2-2	CASSSRLHANTGELFF	TGTGCCAGCAGTTCACGACTCCACGCGAACACCGGGGAGCTGTTTTTT
TRBV4-3	16	.	.	TRBJ2-3	CASSLETGLGTDTQYF	TGCGCCAGCAGCCTCGAAACGGGCCTGGGGACAGATACGCAGTATTTT
TRBV6-2/TRBV6-3	14	.	.	TRBJ2-5	CASSYFGNQETQYF	TGTGCCAGCAGTTACTTCGGTAACCAAGAGACCCAGTACTTC
TRBV27	16	TRBD1	.	TRBJ1-2	CASSQQGGTFGYGYTF	TGTGCCAGCAGTCAACAGGGGGGGACCTTTGGCTATGGCTACACCTTC
TRBV20-1	14	TRBD1	.	TRBJ2-7	CSALTSMTGREQYF	TGCAGTGCTCTTACATCCATGACAGGGCGCGAGCAGTACTTC
TRBV28	15	.	.	TRBJ2-7	CASSFGPSDPYEQYF	TGTGCCAGCAGTTTCGGGCCTTCGGACCCCTACGAGCAGTACTTC
TRBV20-1	15	.	.	TRBJ2-2	CSASPQPAGTGELFF	TGCAGTGCTAGTCCTCAGCCAGCGGGCACCGGGGAGCTGTTTTTT
TRBV28	14	.	.	TRBJ2-7	CASSFYDRYYEQYF	TGTGCCAGCAGTTTTTATGACAGATACTACGAGCAGTACTTC
TRBV7-2	15	.	once	TRBJ1-3	CASSITTVSGNTIYF	TGTGCCAGCAGCATAACGACAGTCTCTGGAAACACCATATATTTT
TRBV28	17	TRBD1	.	TRBJ2-7	CASSFTPTTGGRYEQYF	TGTGCCAGCAGTTTTACCCCCACAACAGGGGGCAGGTACGAGCAGTACTTC
TRBV10-3	13	.	.	TRBJ2-5	CAIRAGPAETQYF	TGTGCCATCAGGGCGGGTCCGGCAGAGACCCAGTACTTC
TRBV27	19	TRBD2	.	TRBJ2-7	CASSSAFQRAGGNLYEQYF	TGTGCCAGCAGTTCCGCCTTCCAACGTGCGGGAGGGAACCTATACGAGCAGTACTTC
TRBV3-1	16	TRBD1	.	TRBJ1-2	CASSRLTGVTNYGYTF	TGTGCCAGCAGCCGTCTTACAGGGGTGACTAACTATGGCTACACCTTC
TRBV9	15	.	.	TRBJ1-5	CASSVAEEMNQPQHF	TGTGCCAGCAGCGTAGCGGAGGAAATGAATCAGCCCCAGCATTTT
TRBV11-2	14	TRBD1	.	TRBJ2-7	CASSLRAGGYEQYF	TGTGCCAGCAGCCTTCGTGCAGGGGGCTACGAGCAGTACTTC
TRBV7-9	16	.	.	TRBJ1-1	CASSLDVGRLNTEAFF	TGTGCCAGCAGCTTAGATGTGGGCAGGTTGAACACTGAAGCTTTCTTT
TRBV10-3	13	.	.	TRBJ1-1	CAISGQMNTEAFF	TGTGCCATCAGTGGCCAGATGAACACTGAAGCTTTCTTT
TRBV7-9	14	TRBD1	.	TRBJ1-1	CASSPDRRGTEAFF	TGTGCCAGCAGCCCGGACAGGAGGGGCACTGAAGCTTTCTTT
TRBV28	15	.	few	TRBJ2-4	CASSLSGLAKNIQYF	TGTGCCAGCAGTTTATCAGGATTAGCCAAAAACATTCAGTACTTC
TRBV12-3/TRBV12-4	14	TRBD2	.	TRBJ2-1	CASSFTSGQDEQFF	TGTGCCAGCAGTTTTACTAGCGGGCAGGATGAGCAGTTCTTC
TRBV20-1	14	.	.	TRBJ1-3	CSATDTFSGNTIYF	TGCAGTGCTACTGACACGTTCTCTGGAAACACCATATATTTT
TRBV6-5	14	.	.	TRBJ2-5	CASSYDPKGTTQYF	TGTGCCAGCAGTTACGACCCGAAGGGGACGACCCAGTACTTC
TRBV20-1	14	.	.	TRBJ1-5	CSAPVGGVNQPQHF	TGCAGTGCCCCGGTAGGAGGAGTTAATCAGCCCCAGCATTTT
TRBV7-2	15	TRBD1	.	TRBJ1-5	CASNPTGGSNQPQHF	TGTGCCAGCAACCCAACAGGGGGCAGCAATCAGCCCCAGCATTTT
TRBV2	15	.	.	TRBJ1-4	CASSDYSSTNEKLFF	TGTGCCAGCAGTGATTACAGTTCAACTAATGAAAAACTGTTTTTT
TRBV12-3/TRBV12-4	13	.	.	TRBJ1-2	CASSPSGSYGYTF	TGTGCCAGCAGTCCGTCGGGATCCTATGGCTACACCTTC
TRBV7-2	16	.	few	TRBJ2-7	CASSLVALPASYEQYF	TGTGCCAGCAGCTTAGTTGCTCTCCCAGCCTCCTACGAGCAGTACTTC
TRBV27	18	.	.	TRBJ2-5	CASSLEAPQYSNRETQYF	TGTGCCAGCAGTTTAGAGGCCCCACAGTACAGTAATCGGGAGACCCAGTACTTC
TRBV6-5	13	TRBD1	.	TRBJ1-2	CASSRGRGYGYTF	TGTGCCAGCAGCAGGGGGCGCGGCTATGGCTACACCTTC
TRBV12-3/TRBV12-4	17	TRBD2	.	TRBJ2-1	CASIFGLAGGGFNEQFF	TGTGCCAGCATCTTCGGACTAGCGGGGGGCGGATTCAATGAGCAGTTCTTC
TRBV19	15	TRBD1	.	TRBJ2-7	CASSIGGTGSHEQYF	TGTGCCAGTAGTATTGGGGGGACAGGGAGCCACGAGCAGTACTTC
TRBV5-1	15	.	.	TRBJ2-2	CASSFTAGHTGELFF	TGCGCCAGCAGCTTCACCGCTGGACACACCGGGGAGCTGTTTTTT
TRBV11-2	13	.	.	TRBJ2-5	CASSLAEGETQYF	TGTGCCAGCAGCTTAGCAGAGGGGGAGACCCAGTACTTC
TRBV29-1	12	TRBD2	.	TRBJ2-5	CSVSSGGETQYF	TGCAGCGTTTCTAGCGGGGGCGAGACCCAGTACTTC
TRBV10-2	13	.	.	TRBJ2-7	CASSESSGYEQYF	TGCGCCAGCAGTGAGTCTTCTGGATACGAGCAGTACTTC